This T cell receptor beta chain was observed in a study of Graves' ophthalmopathy and Graves' hyperthyroidism. Study summary: The blood sample was drawn at first diagnosis and before any treatment. Study-wide results and caveats: Ophthalmopathy progression cases were predicted by the model with 55% to 71% sensitivity and almost 75% specificity. The majority of expanded thyroid clonotypes above 0.001 frequency also occurred in blood.

Germline loops: CDR1 SGHRS, CDR2 YFSETQ. Trimming shortened V by 4 bases and J by 2 bases, and 13 bases separated the two germline ends. CDR3 size: 15 residues. The sequenced template was RNA, covering the TCR beta CDR3 region. Investigators did first-round RT-PCR with HTBI primers, then second-round multiplex PCR. TCRdb called the multiplex PCR reads again in MiXCR, with one record for every CDR3 protein. The sample has about 240,000 distinct CDR3 sequences, around 42% seen once. On this clonotype: The antigen remains unidentified.

Sample: peripheral blood. The gene calls are TRBV5-1 and TRBJ1-3, with TRBD1 as a possible D gene (5 bases). The sequence came from an adult man with Graves' ophthalmopathy. The CDR3 sequence is CASSAWDGAGNTIYF. CDR3 nucleotides: TGCGCCAGCAGCGCCTGGGACGGGGCTGGAAACACCATATATTTT.